Following are 30 T cell receptor beta chains from one sample sequenced in a study of beta chain features in type 1 diabetes. Expressed TCRB transcripts were sequenced after all isolated RNA was converted to cDNA. This table comes from immunoSEQ multiplex PCR, and its TCRdb copy is limited to in-frame clones, with some not included. The sample yields about 160,000 clones, about 9.1% seen once. Material: central memory CD4+ T cells from blood. These receptors all stem from a woman aged 18-35 years in good health.

This clone occurred a few times. The chain links TRBV15 to TRBJ1-1; D is uncertain. The germline V and J ends were trimmed by 0 bases and 1 base, with 9 bases remaining between them. The CDR3 runs 15 residues. The germline gives CDR1 LNHNV, CDR2 YYDKDF (reference sequence). This CDR3 reads CATSRDSAGNTEAFF. DNA of the CDR3: TGTGCCACCAGCAGAGATTCGGCAGGGAACACTGAAGCTTTCTTT.

V usage is TRBV25-1 and J usage is TRBJ2-7, with 8 positions matching TRBD1. The CDR3 length is 14 residues. Germline loops: CDR1 MGHDK, CDR2 SYGVNS. V was pared by 3 bases and J by 4 bases, with 5 bases of the junction left unmatched. CDR3 residues: CASSEQGALYEQYF. The CDR3 DNA sequence: TGTGCCAGCAGTGAGCAGGGGGCTTTATACGAGCAGTACTTC.

This clone has just a few counts. The chain carries TRBV7-9 and TRBJ1-1; possibly TRBD1 for D (6 bases). The CDR3 has 14 residues. With 1 base removed from V and 5 bases from J, the gap between germline ends came to 11 bases. The germline gives CDR1 SEHNR, CDR2 FQNEAQ (reference sequence). CDR3 amino acids: CASSLGTAGTEAFF. DNA for the CDR3: TGTGCCAGCAGCTTAGGGACAGCGGGGACTGAAGCTTTCTTT.

This clone occurred a few times. V is TRBV7-9 and J is TRBJ1-5; maybe TRBD1 (6 bases). CDR3 length: 14 amino acids. Germline V gene data show CDR1 as SEHNR and CDR2 as FQNEAQ (reference sequence). V lost 5 bases to trimming and J lost 4 bases, with 12 bases between them. CDR3 bases: TGTGCCAGCAGCGAAGGACAGTATAATCAGCCCCAGCATTTT. Protein: CASSEGQYNQPQHF.

V and J are TRBV7-2 and TRBJ1-4; no definite D call. The CDR3 covers 15 residues. Germline V gene lookup returns CDR1 SGHTA and CDR2 FQGNSA. The V end was cut by 5 bases, the J end by 3 bases, with 13 bases between. The CDR3: CASSAGPEANEKLFF. DNA for the CDR3: TGTGCCAGCAGCGCGGGTCCGGAGGCTAATGAAAAACTGTTTTTT.

V gene TRBV7-2 combines with J gene TRBJ1-2; a weak D match, TRBD1 (5 bases). Trimming shortened V by 5 bases and J by 2 bases, and 9 bases separated the two germline ends. The CDR3 sequence is 13 residues long. Germline assignment: CDR1 SGHTA and CDR2 FQGNSA. The CDR3 region is CASSGHGNYGYTF. The DNA of the CDR3 is TGTGCCAGCAGCGGACATGGGAACTATGGCTACACCTTC.

In this sample, this clone turned up a few times. Other DNA sequences in this sample translate to the same CDR3. This chain connects TRBV5-1 to TRBJ2-6; possibly TRBD1 for D (5 bases). Trimming pared 1 base from V and 1 base from J, leaving 6 bases between. The length of the CDR3 is 15 residues. Looked up from germline, CDR1 is SGHRS and CDR2 is YFSETQ. The CDR3 DNA is TGCGCCAGCAGCTTGACAGGATCTGGGGCCAACGTCCTGACTTTC. Its translation is CASSLTGSGANVLTF.

This clone was detected a few times. The genes are TRBV7-2 and TRBJ1-1, with 9 bases that match TRBD1. J gave up 5 bases and V 5 bases, and 6 bases lay outside the gene matches. CDR1 and CDR2 from the germline V gene are SGHTA and FQGNSA. The CDR3 contains 14 residues. CDR3 loop: CASSLTGGGTEAFF. In DNA, the CDR3 is TGTGCCAGCAGCCTGACAGGGGGGGGTACTGAAGCTTTCTTT.

This clone has a handful of counts. The chain is built from TRBV5-1 and TRBJ1-3; no firm D call. V was pared by 0 bases and J by 0 bases, with 4 bases between. The CDR3 length is 14 residues. Per germline, CDR1 SGHRS and CDR2 YFSETQ. This chain's CDR3 is CASSLDSSGNTIYF. CDR3 bases: TGCGCCAGCAGCTTGGACAGCTCTGGAAACACCATATATTTT.

This clone has a handful of counts. The CDR3 DNA reads TGCAGCGTCACGAGAGAAGACTATGGCTACACCTTC. Translated: CSVTREDYGYTF. The chain links TRBV29-1 to TRBJ1-2; unclear D gene. The CDR3 consists of 12 residues. Looked up from germline, CDR1 is SQVTM and CDR2 is ANQGSEA. Deletions cut 6 bases from V and 3 bases from J, with 11 bases between. Variable domain in full (rest from reference TRBV29-1 and TRBJ1-2): SAVISQKPSRDICQRGTSLTIQCQVDSQVTMMFWYRQQPGQSLTLIATANQGSEATYESGFVIDKFPISRPNLTFSTLTVSNMSPEDSSIYLCSVTREDYGYTFGSGTRLTVV.

The chain employs TRBV7-9 and TRBJ1-2, with no clear D. With 3 bases removed from V and 0 bases from J, the gap between germline ends came to 8 bases. CDR1 and CDR2 (germline): SEHNR, FQNEAQ (reference sequence). This CDR3 region has 14 residues. CDR3 sequence (DNA): TGTGCCAGCAGCTTCGGAGGGACTAACTATGGCTACACCTTC. It yields the protein CASSFGGTNYGYTF. Together with reference TRBV7-9 and TRBJ1-2, the CDR3 gives the full variable domain: DTGVSQNPRHKITKRGQNVTFRCDPISEHNRLYWYRQTLGQGPEFLTYFQNEAQLEKSRLLSDRFSAERPKGSFSTLEIQRTEQGDSAMYLCASSFGGTNYGYTFGSGTRLTVV.

V usage is TRBV29-1 and J usage is TRBJ2-2; 12 nucleotides agree with TRBD2. CDR3 length equals 16 residues. Germline loops: CDR1 SQVTM, CDR2 ANQGSEA. J lost 7 bases, V lost 3 bases, and 9 bases had no gene match. CDR3 amino acids: CSVETLAGGLGGELFF. The CDR3 nucleotides are TGCAGCGTTGAGACTCTAGCGGGGGGGCTTGGCGGGGAGCTGTTTTTT.

The chain combines TRBV7-6 with TRBJ2-7; 9 nucleotides align to TRBD1. The CDR3 runs 16 residues. V was pared by 3 bases and J by 6 bases, with 12 bases of the junction left unmatched. In germline, CDR1 is SGHVS, CDR2 FNYEAQ. The CDR3 here is CASSLISGTGPSEQYF. The DNA for the CDR3 is TGTGCCAGCAGCTTGATCTCCGGGACAGGGCCAAGCGAGCAGTACTTC.

The chain couples TRBV11-2 to TRBJ1-2; no definite D call. V dropped 5 bases and J dropped 2 bases, with 9 bases sitting between them. The CDR3 is 13 amino acids. Germline CDR1 is SGHAT and CDR2 is FQNNGV. The CDR3 here is CASSQGLNYGYTF. The CDR3 DNA reads as TGTGCCAGCAGCCAAGGACTCAACTATGGCTACACCTTC. The variable domain in full, with the rest retrieved from reference TRBV11-2 and TRBJ1-2, is EAGVAQSPRYKIIEKRQSVAFWCNPISGHATLYWYQQILGQGPKLLIQFQNNGVVDDSQLPKDRFSAERLKGVDSTLKIQPAKLEDSAVYLCASSQGLNYGYTFGSGTRLTVV.

The chain combines TRBV5-1 with TRBJ2-5; 14 nucleotides agree with TRBD2. With V trimmed by 3 bases and J by 3 bases, 7 bases remained unmatched. CDR3 length: 17 residues. Germline lookup yields CDR1 SGHRS and CDR2 YFSETQ. CDR3 in DNA: TGCGCCAGCAGCTCCCGGACTAGCGGGGGGAATAAAGAGACCCAGTACTTC. This encodes CASSSRTSGGNKETQYF.

There are a few counts of this clone. This chain uses TRBV30 with TRBJ1-2, with 11 bases that match TRBD1. CDR1 is GTSNPN, CDR2 SVGIG, per germline (reference sequence). The junction had 5 bases not matched to a gene; V was cut back by 4 bases and J by 4 bases. The CDR3 totals 14 residues. The CDR3 spells CAWNRDRGIYGYTF. CDR3 in DNA: TGTGCCTGGAACCGGGACAGGGGGATCTATGGCTACACCTTC.

This clone was found a few times. The chain joins TRBV4-1 to TRBJ2-5, with 8 bases that match TRBD1. CDR3 length: 14 residues. V lost 4 bases to trimming and J lost 5 bases; unmatched junction nucleotides: 6. Per the germline V gene, CDR1 is MGHRA and CDR2 is YSYEKL. CDR3 DNA: TGCGCCAGCAGCCGTACAGGGGGGACGGAGACCCAGTACTTC. This gives the protein CASSRTGGTETQYF.

The V call is TRBV6-6, the J call TRBJ1-1; no clear D. V was trimmed by 0 bases and J by 1 base, leaving 6 bases between them. The CDR3 spans 14 residues. From germline, CDR1 is MNHNY and CDR2 SVGAGI (reference sequence). As DNA, the CDR3 is TGTGCCAGCAGTTACTCGCGAGGGAACACTGAAGCTTTCTTT. It codes for CASSYSRGNTEAFF.

The V and J genes are TRBV5-1 and TRBJ2-7; D unclear. Trimming cost V 0 bases and J 0 bases, with 16 bases left between them. Germline lookup yields CDR1 SGHRS and CDR2 YFSETQ. This CDR3 spans 17 amino acids. Here the CDR3 reads CASSLEPSNDPSYEQYF. CDR3 nucleotides: TGCGCCAGCAGCTTGGAGCCATCGAATGATCCCTCCTACGAGCAGTACTTC.

By proportion, this clone is medium-sized. The rearrangement uses TRBV29-1 and TRBJ2-5, with a possible D match to TRBD1 (6 bases). The CDR3 spans 13 residues. In germline, CDR1 is SQVTM, CDR2 ANQGSEA. V lost 4 bases, J lost 5 bases, and 14 bases lay in between. The CDR3 reads CSVGGLRGETQYF. The CDR3 nucleotides read TGCAGCGTTGGAGGGCTCAGGGGCGAGACCCAGTACTTC. The full variable domain, its missing parts supplied by reference TRBV29-1 and TRBJ2-5, is SAVISQKPSRDICQRGTSLTIQCQVDSQVTMMFWYRQQPGQSLTLIATANQGSEATYESGFVIDKFPISRPNLTFSTLTVSNMSPEDSSIYLCSVGGLRGETQYFGPGTRLLVL.

The V gene is TRBV30, the J gene TRBJ2-3; 8 nucleotides line up with TRBD1. J lost 6 bases, V lost 3 bases, and 5 bases had no gene match. Germline V lookup: CDR1 GTSNPN, CDR2 SVGIG (reference sequence). CDR3 length: 13 residues. CDR3: CAWRGTGPDTQYF. DNA of the CDR3: TGTGCCTGGAGGGGGACAGGCCCCGATACGCAGTATTTT. Combining the CDR3 with reference TRBV30 and TRBJ2-3 gives the whole variable domain SQTIHQWPATLVQPVGSPLSLECTVEGTSNPNLYWYRQAAGRGLQLLFYSVGIGQISSEVPQNLSASRPQDRQFILSSKKLLLSDSGFYLCAWRGTGPDTQYFGPGTRLTVL.

This clone was counted ten times or more. V and J are TRBV29-1 and TRBJ1-2; possible D gene TRBD1, 6 bases. CDR1 and CDR2 from the germline V gene are SQVTM and ANQGSEA. CDR3 length equals 12 residues. Trimming removed 7 bases at V and 5 bases at J, with 14 bases between. The CDR3 loop reads CSAEDSGYGYTF. In nucleotides, the CDR3 is TGCAGCGCGGAGGACAGCGGATATGGCTACACCTTC. The full variable domain, in which reference TRBV29-1 and TRBJ1-2 provide the parts outside the CDR3, is SAVISQKPSRDICQRGTSLTIQCQVDSQVTMMFWYRQQPGQSLTLIATANQGSEATYESGFVIDKFPISRPNLTFSTLTVSNMSPEDSSIYLCSAEDSGYGYTFGSGTRLTVV.

This clone was observed a few times. The V and J genes are TRBV15 and TRBJ2-7; 9 positions match TRBD2. Germline values: CDR1 LNHNV, CDR2 YYDKDF (reference sequence). Unmatched junction bases numbered 9, after V lost 0 bases and J lost 6 bases. This CDR3 is built from 16 residues. CDR3 bases: TGTGCCACCAGCAGAGATCGCGGCGGGGGGGGACGCGAGCAGTACTTC. Translation: CATSRDRGGGGREQYF. The complete variable domain, with remaining parts taken from reference TRBV15 and TRBJ2-7, reads DAMVIQNPRYQVTQFGKPVTLSCSQTLNHNVMYWYQQKSSQAPKLLFHYYDKDFNNEADTPDNFQSRRPNTSFCFLDIRSPGLGDTAMYLCATSRDRGGGGREQYFGPGTRLTVT.

This clone showed up just a few times. This sequence joins TRBV7-2 and TRBJ1-2; no clear D. This CDR3 region has 13 residues. The germline CDR1 and CDR2 sequences are SGHTA and FQGNSA. The V gene lost 6 bases and the J gene lost 5 bases, with 13 bases spanning the gap. CDR3 DNA sequence: TGTGCCAGCAGTAAGGACTCGTCTTATGGCTACACCTTC. As protein: CASSKDSSYGYTF.

As DNA, the CDR3 is TGCGCCAGGGGGAGACAGGCGGGTAATCAGCCCCAGCATTTT. The encoded protein is CARGRQAGNQPQHF. This rearrangement joins TRBV5-1 to TRBJ1-5; possibly TRBD1 for D (6 bases). The CDR3 totals 14 residues. Germline assignment: CDR1 SGHRS and CDR2 YFSETQ. V was trimmed by 8 bases and J by 4 bases, leaving 16 bases between them.

This clone has a handful of counts. The chain has TRBV6-5 and TRBJ1-2, with D unclear. The germline V gene has CDR1 MNHEY and CDR2 SVGAGI. The CDR3 has 15 amino acids. Trimming stripped 2 bases from V and 5 bases from J, with 15 bases between. CDR3: CASSYQRRTTYGYTF. The DNA of the CDR3 is TGTGCCAGCAGTTACCAGAGACGAACGACTTATGGCTACACCTTC.

This clone was found a few times. The V call is TRBV20-1, the J call TRBJ2-7; TRBD2 aligns across 8 bases. Looked up from germline, CDR1 is DFQATT and CDR2 is SNEGSKA (reference sequence). The CDR3 length is 11 residues. CDR3 bases: TGCGGTACGGCTCCGGGGGGGGAGCAGTACTTC. Translating it yields CGTAPGGEQYF.

The chain uses TRBV5-1 and TRBJ2-5; 9 nucleotides align to TRBD2. Germline values: CDR1 SGHRS, CDR2 YFSETQ. V was clipped by 2 bases and J by 2 bases; unmatched bases: 4. The CDR3 is 15 residues long. The chain's CDR3 is CASSFGLALQETQYF. The CDR3 region has the DNA TGCGCCAGCAGCTTCGGACTAGCGTTACAAGAGACCCAGTACTTC.

This clone came up many times. The chain couples TRBV2 to TRBJ2-1; 7 bases line up with TRBD1. V was clipped by 1 base and J by 4 bases; unmatched bases: 4. Germline CDR1 reads SNHLY; CDR2 reads FYNNEI. The length of the CDR3 is 15 residues. The DNA of the CDR3 is TGTGCCAGCAGTGAAGGGGGACAGACATACAATGAGCAGTTCTTC. This gives the protein CASSEGGQTYNEQFF. The whole variable domain, filled in from reference TRBV2 and TRBJ2-1, reads EPEVTQTPSHQVTQMGQEVILRCVPISNHLYFYWYRQILGQKVEFLVSFYNNEISEKSEIFDDQFSVERPDGSNFTLKIRSTKLEDSAMYFCASSEGGQTYNEQFFGPGTRLTVL.

V is TRBV6-5 and J is TRBJ2-5; D remains unclear. V was trimmed by 5 bases and J by 5 bases, leaving 6 bases between them. There are 11 residues in the CDR3. Per germline, CDR1 MNHEY and CDR2 SVGAGI. As DNA, the CDR3 is TGTGCCAGCAGTACGAGGGAGACCCAGTACTTC. It encodes CASSTRETQYF.